Sequencing of this T cell receptor (beta chain) was carried out in a study of cytomegalovirus exposure and HLA in healthy donors. General study points: For cytomegalovirus status, the classifier reportedly gave diagnoses with high specificity and sensitivity.

For this clone: What it binds is not known.

V lost 10 bases and J lost 4, with 19 bases in between. In germline, CDR1 is LNHDA, CDR2 SQIVND (reference sequence). CDR3 length: 14 amino acids. Primers for the PCR totalled 60 Vbeta and 13 Jbeta. The assay was immunoSEQ multiplex PCR, and TCRdb's table has in-frame clones only and misses some. The sample lists approximately 70,000 clones, roughly 72% occurring once. Sequencing input: PBMCs. J is TRBJ1-2 and V is TRBV19; a weak D match, TRBD1 (6 bases). This TCR came from a man aged 50-59 years in good health and CMV-seronegative. As DNA, the CDR3 is TGTGCCACCCAAGCCCCGGGAGGGGGCTATGGCTACACCTTC. It yields the protein CATQAPGGGYGYTF.